The source of this T cell receptor (beta chain) is a study of blood T cell repertoires in COVID-19. Across the study: Acute-phase and convalescent COVID-19 samples originated in the United States, Italy and Spain.

A Seattle source enrolled patients during active infection and followed them longitudinally. In the original analysis: By means of reference gene primer amplification, nucleated cell counts were estimated. Sequencing was performed with immunoSEQ multiplex PCR; in TCRdb, only in-frame clones are kept and a portion is missing. V, J and clone size were drawn from that table, and D and trimming were deduced from the DNA. The data hold some 220,000 clones, with more than 80% observed a single time. CDR1 and CDR2 from the germline V gene are KGHDR and SFDVKD. The CDR3 consists of 14 residues. Germline trimming cut 1 base from V and 5 bases from J; bases unmatched to any gene: 3.

The rearrangement uses TRBV24-1 and TRBJ2-7; TRBD1 agrees at 8 bases. Sequencing was done on a sample of peripheral blood. The sequence was obtained from a woman under 40 with COVID-19, enrolled during active disease. CDR3 nucleotide sequence: TGTGCCACCAGTGATTTACAGGGGGACCACGAGCAGTACTTC. Its protein product is CATSDLQGDHEQYF.